This T cell receptor beta chain was identified in a study of blood T cells in healthy people across ages. The second PCR ran roughly 6 to 11 cycles with a sample-barcoded 5' primer and J-beta primers. TCRdb independently ran MiXCR on the 5' RACE reads; one entry per CDR3 protein. Of around 580,000 distinct CDR3 sequences listed, roughly 48% are singletons. Findings of the study overall: Researchers deemed the diversity estimates from one million T cells underestimates.

Of note for this clonotype: No antigen is known for it.

V dropped 6 bases and J dropped 5; count of bases not matched to a gene: 10. The CDR3 consists of 15 residues. Germline V gene lookup returns CDR1 ENHRY and CDR2 SYGVKD. Sequenced input: blood. This receptor was obtained from a man aged 80 or over in good health. The rearrangement uses TRBV10-3 and TRBJ2-7; 10 nucleotides agree with TRBD2. The CDR3 coding sequence is TGTGCCATCAGCAAGACTAGCGGGTCCGGCGACGAGCAGTACTTC. This gives the protein CAISKTSGSGDEQYF.